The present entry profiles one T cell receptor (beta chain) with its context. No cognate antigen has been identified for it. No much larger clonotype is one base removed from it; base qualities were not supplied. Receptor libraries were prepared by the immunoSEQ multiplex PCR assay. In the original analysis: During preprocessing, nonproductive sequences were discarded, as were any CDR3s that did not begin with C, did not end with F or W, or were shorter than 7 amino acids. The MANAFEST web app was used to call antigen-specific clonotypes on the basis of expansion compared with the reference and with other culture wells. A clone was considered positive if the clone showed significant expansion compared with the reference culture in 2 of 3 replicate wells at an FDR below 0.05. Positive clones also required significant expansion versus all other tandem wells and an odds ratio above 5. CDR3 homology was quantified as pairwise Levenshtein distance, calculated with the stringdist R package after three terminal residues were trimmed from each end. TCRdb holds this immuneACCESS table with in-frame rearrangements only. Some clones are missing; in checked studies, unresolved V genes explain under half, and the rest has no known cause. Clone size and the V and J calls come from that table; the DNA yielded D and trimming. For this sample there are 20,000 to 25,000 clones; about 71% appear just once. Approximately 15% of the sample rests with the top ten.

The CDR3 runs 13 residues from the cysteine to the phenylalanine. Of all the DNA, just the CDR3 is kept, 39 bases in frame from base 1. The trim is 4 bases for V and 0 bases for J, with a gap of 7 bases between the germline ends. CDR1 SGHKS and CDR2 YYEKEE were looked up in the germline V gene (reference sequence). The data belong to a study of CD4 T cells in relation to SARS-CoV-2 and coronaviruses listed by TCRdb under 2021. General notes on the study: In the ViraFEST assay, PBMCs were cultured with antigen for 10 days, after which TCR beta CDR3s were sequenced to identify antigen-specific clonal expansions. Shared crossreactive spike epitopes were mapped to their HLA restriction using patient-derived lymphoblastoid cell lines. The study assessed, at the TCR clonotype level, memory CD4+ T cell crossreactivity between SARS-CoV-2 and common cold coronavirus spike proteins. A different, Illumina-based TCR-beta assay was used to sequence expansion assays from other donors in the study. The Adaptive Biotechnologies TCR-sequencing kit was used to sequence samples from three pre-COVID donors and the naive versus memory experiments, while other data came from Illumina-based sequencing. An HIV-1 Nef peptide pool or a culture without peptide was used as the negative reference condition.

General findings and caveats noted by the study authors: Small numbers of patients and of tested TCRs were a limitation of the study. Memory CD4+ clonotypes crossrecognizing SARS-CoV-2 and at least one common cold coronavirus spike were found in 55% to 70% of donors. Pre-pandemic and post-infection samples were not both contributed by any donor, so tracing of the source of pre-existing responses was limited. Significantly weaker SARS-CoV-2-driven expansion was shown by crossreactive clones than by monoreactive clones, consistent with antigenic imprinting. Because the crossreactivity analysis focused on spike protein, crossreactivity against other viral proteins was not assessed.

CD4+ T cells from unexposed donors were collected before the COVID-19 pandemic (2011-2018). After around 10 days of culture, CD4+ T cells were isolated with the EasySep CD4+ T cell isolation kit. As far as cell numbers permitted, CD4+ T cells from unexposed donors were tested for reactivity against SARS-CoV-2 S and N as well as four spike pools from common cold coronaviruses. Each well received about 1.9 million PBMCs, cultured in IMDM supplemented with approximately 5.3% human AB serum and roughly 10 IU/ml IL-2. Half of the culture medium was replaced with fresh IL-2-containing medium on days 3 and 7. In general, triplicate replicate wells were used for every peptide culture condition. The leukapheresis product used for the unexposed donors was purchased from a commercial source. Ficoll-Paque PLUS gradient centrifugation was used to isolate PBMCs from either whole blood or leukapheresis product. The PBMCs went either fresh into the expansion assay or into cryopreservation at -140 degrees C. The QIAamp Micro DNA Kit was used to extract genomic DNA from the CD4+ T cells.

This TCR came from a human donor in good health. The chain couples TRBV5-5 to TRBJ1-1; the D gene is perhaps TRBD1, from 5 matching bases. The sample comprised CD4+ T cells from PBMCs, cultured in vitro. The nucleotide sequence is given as TGTGCCAGCAGCGCGACAGTGAACACTGAAGCTTTCTTT. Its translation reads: CASSATVNTEAFF.